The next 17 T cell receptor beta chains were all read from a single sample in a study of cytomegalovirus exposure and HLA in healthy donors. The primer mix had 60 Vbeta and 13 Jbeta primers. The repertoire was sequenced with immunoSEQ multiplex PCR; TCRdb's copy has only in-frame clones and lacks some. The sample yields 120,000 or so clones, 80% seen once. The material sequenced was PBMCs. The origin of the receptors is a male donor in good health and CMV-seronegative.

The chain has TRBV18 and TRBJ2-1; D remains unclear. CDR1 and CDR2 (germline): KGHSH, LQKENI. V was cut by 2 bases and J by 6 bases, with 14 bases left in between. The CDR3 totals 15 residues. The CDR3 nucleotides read TGTGCCAGCTCACCAATAACCAGAGGTGGCAATGAGCAGTTCTTC. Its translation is CASSPITRGGNEQFF. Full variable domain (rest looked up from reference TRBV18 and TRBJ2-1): NAGVMQNPRHLVRRRGQEARLRCSPMKGHSHVYWYRQLPEEGLKFMVYLQKENIIDESGMPKERFSAEFPKEGPSILRIQQVVRGDSAAYFCASSPITRGGNEQFFGPGTRLTVL.

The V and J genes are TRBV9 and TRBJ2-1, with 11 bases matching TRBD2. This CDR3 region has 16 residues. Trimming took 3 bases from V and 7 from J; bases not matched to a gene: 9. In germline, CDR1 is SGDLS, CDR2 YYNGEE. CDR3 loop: CASSANLAGGGNEQFF. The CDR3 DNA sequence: TGTGCCAGCAGCGCCAATCTAGCGGGGGGCGGGAATGAGCAGTTCTTC.

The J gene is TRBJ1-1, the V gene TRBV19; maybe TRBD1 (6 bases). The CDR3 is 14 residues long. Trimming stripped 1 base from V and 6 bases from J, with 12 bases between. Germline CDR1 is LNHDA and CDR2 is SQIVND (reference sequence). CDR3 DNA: TGTGCCAGTAGTATAGTGGCAGGGGTCGCTGAAGCTTTCTTT. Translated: CASSIVAGVAEAFF.

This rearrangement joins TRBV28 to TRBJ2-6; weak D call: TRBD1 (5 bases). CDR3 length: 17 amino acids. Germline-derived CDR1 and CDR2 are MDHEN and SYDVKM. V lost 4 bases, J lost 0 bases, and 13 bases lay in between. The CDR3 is CASSSLRAHSGANVLTF. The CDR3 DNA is TGTGCCAGCAGTTCACTCAGGGCTCACTCTGGGGCCAACGTCCTGACTTTC.

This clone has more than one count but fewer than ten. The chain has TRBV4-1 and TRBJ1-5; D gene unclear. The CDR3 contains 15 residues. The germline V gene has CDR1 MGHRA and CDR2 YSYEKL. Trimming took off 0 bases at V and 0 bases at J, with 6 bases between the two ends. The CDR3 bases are TGCGCCAGCAGCCAAGAACAGTATAGCAATCAGCCCCAGCATTTT. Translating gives CASSQEQYSNQPQHF.

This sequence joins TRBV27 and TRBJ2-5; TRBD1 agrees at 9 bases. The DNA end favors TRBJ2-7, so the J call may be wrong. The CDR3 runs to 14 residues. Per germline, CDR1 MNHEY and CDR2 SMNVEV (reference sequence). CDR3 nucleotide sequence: TGTGCCAGCAGGGTGACAGGGGGTGCGACCGAGCAGTACTTC. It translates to CASRVTGGATEQYF.

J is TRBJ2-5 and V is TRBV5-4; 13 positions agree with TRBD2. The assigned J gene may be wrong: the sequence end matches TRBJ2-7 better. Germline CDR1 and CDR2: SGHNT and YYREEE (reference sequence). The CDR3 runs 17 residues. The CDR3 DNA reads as TGTGCCAGCAGCTCCGGGACTAGCGGGATCCCTCCGCGCGAGCAGTACTTC. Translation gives CASSSGTSGIPPREQYF.

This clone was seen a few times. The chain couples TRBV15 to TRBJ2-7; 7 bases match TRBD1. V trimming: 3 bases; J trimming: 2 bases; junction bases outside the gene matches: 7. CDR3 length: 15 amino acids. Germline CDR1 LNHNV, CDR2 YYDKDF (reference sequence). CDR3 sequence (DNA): TGTGCCACCAGCAGCCCCGGACAGGAGACCTACGAGCAGTACTTC. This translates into CATSSPGQETYEQYF. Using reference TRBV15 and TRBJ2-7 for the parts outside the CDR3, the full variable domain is DAMVIQNPRYQVTQFGKPVTLSCSQTLNHNVMYWYQQKSSQAPKLLFHYYDKDFNNEADTPDNFQSRRPNTSFCFLDIRSPGLGDTAMYLCATSSPGQETYEQYFGPGTRLTVT.

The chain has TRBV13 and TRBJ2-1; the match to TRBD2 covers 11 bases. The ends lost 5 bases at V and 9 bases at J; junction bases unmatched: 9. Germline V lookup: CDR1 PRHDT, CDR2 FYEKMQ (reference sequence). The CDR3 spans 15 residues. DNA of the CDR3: TGTGCCAGCAGCCCCGGGACTAGCGGAGGCGGTGAGCAGTTCTTC. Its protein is CASSPGTSGGGEQFF.

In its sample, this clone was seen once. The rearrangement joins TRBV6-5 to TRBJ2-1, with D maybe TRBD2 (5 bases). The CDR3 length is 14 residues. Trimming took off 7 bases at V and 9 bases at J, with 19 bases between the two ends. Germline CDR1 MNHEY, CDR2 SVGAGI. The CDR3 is CASTPRGLHGEQFF. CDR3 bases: TGTGCCAGCACCCCCCGCGGGCTTCACGGTGAGCAGTTCTTC.

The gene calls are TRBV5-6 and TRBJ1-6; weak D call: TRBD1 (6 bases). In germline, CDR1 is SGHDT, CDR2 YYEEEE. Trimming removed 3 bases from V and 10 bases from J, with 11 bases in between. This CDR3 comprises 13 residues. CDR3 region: CASSSYRESPLHF. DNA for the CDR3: TGTGCCAGCAGCTCCTACAGGGAATCACCCCTCCACTTT.

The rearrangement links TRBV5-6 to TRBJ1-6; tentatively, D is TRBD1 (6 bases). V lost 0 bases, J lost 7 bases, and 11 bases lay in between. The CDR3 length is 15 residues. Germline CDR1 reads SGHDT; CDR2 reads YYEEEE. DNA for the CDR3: TGTGCCAGCAGCTTGGCAGGGGTCGTGAATTCACCCCTCCACTTT. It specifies CASSLAGVVNSPLHF.

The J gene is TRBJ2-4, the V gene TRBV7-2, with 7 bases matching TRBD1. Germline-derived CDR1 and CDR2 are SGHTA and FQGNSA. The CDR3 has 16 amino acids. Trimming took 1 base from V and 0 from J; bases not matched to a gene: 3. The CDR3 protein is CASSLGGQSAKNIQYF. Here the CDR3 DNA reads TGTGCCAGCAGCTTAGGGGGACAGTCAGCCAAAAACATTCAGTACTTC.

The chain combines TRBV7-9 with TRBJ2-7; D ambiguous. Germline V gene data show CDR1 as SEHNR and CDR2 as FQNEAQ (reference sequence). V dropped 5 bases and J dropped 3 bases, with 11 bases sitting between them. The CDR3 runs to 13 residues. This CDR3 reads CASSPTEDYEQYF. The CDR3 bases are TGTGCCAGCAGCCCCACAGAAGACTACGAGCAGTACTTC.

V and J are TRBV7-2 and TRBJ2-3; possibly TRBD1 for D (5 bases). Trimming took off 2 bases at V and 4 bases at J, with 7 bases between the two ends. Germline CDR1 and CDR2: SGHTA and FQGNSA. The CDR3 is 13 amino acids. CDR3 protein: CASSLQGSDTQYF. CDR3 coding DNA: TGTGCCAGCAGCTTACAGGGTTCAGATACGCAGTATTTT.

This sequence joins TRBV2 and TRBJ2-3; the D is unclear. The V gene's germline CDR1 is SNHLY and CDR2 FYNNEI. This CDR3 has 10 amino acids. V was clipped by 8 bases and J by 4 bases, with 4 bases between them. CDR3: CASRSDTQYF. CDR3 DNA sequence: TGTGCCAGCCGGTCAGATACGCAGTATTTT.

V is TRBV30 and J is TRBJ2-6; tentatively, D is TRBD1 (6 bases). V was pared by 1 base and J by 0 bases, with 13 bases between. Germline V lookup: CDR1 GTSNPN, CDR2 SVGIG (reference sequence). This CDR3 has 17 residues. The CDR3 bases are TGTGCCTGGAGTGCATTGGACAGTGGCTCTGGGGCCAACGTCCTGACTTTC. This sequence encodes CAWSALDSGSGANVLTF.